This T cell receptor (beta chain) was documented in a study of human T cells and chemical hapten exposure. Regarding the study as a whole: Expanded TCR sets contained significantly more large CDR3 similarity clusters than controls.

The library gave individual cDNA molecules unique molecular identifiers. Original processing methods: From approximately 20,000 to 700,000 TCRs were found per sample, with a median of about 96,000. TCRdb recomputed calls from the RACE reads with MiXCR, one row per CDR3 protein. The V and J calls shown here were made by TCRdb, not taken from the authors' results. The sample carries under 60,000 distinct CDR3 sequences, 9.5% to 10% recorded once. V lost 6 bases, J lost 7 bases, and 13 bases stayed unmatched. The CDR3 extends over 14 amino acids. Germline CDR1 DFQATT, CDR2 SNEGSKA (reference sequence). This clonotype occurred a few times. Its antigen is still unknown. Time point: pre-sensitization, week 0. Treatment noted: therapeutic diphenylcyclopropenone sensitization with weekly scalp DPC. Total RNA was isolated from whole blood that had not been fractionated. The study enrolled 18 to 70-year-old alopecia patients suitable for DPC.

Sequences were derived from whole blood, sampled in connection with sensitization to the hapten diphenylcyclopropenone (DPC). This chain links TRBV20-1 with TRBJ2-3, with 7 bases fitting TRBD2. This clonotype originated in a woman in her thirties with alopecia areata. Some clones in this sample may be carry-over from other donors' samples. The CDR3 protein is CSAPPSGVANTQYF. DNA of the CDR3: TGCAGTGCCCCCCCCAGCGGGGTGGCGAATACGCAGTATTTT.